This is a list of T cell receptor beta chains from one sample in a study of blood T cell repertoires in COVID-19. Libraries were prepared by immunoSEQ multiplex PCR; TCRdb keeps only in-frame clonotypes and omits some of them. The profile covers about 110,000 clones, with around 83% appearing a single time and just over 4% taken by the ten largest. Sequenced material: peripheral blood. The receptors shown here come from a woman between 65 and 79 years old with acute or convalescent COVID-19. Each CDR3 is given with its conserved first and last residue.

CDR3 protein: CASSYWTGNTEAFF
V gene: TRBV6-5
J gene: TRBJ1-1

CDR3 protein: CASSPRTGFRREKLFF
V gene: TRBV28
J gene: TRBJ1-4

CDR3 protein: CASSLRDSPMNEQYF
V gene: TRBV2
J gene: TRBJ2-7

CDR3 protein: CASSLYADTGELFF
V gene: TRBV27
J gene: TRBJ2-2

CDR3 protein: CASSQGVQGLTAHTQYF
V gene: TRBV3-1/TRBV3-2
J gene: TRBJ2-3

CDR3 protein: CASSSLGRPTDWGYTF
V gene: TRBV28
J gene: TRBJ1-2

CDR3 protein: CASRDRAAYGYTF
V gene: TRBV28
J gene: TRBJ1-2

CDR3 protein: CASSFGGRPQETQYF
V gene: TRBV5-1
J gene: TRBJ2-5

CDR3 protein: CASSPLAGLSSGNTIYF
V gene: TRBV18
J gene: TRBJ1-3

CDR3 protein: CASSLRGSGEKLFF
V gene: TRBV6-6
J gene: TRBJ1-4

CDR3 protein: CASSFRLAGGYDEQYF
V gene: TRBV7-9
J gene: TRBJ2-7

CDR3 protein: CASGSGSYNSPLHF
V gene: TRBV6-5
J gene: TRBJ1-6

CDR3 protein: CASAGTNGRYEQYF
V gene: TRBV5-1
J gene: TRBJ2-7

CDR3 protein: CASSLGQETDTQYF
V gene: TRBV4-1
J gene: TRBJ2-3

CDR3 protein: CASGGQGADSYGYTF
V gene: TRBV18
J gene: TRBJ1-2

CDR3 protein: CASRPGGNEQFF
V gene: TRBV6-5
J gene: TRBJ2-1

CDR3 protein: CASSLTGNEQYF
V gene: TRBV5-1
J gene: TRBJ2-7

CDR3 protein: CASSLDTGANYGYTF
V gene: TRBV11-2
J gene: TRBJ1-2

CDR3 protein: CASSQKDGGGYNEQFF
V gene: TRBV5-8
J gene: TRBJ2-1

CDR3 protein: CASSQQSRGPTGELFF
V gene: TRBV5-6
J gene: TRBJ2-2

CDR3 protein: CASSSGLEETQYF
V gene: TRBV11-2
J gene: TRBJ2-5

CDR3 protein: CASSSSGGAFGELFF
V gene: TRBV7-6
J gene: TRBJ2-2

CDR3 protein: CASSQDRTGRSTDTQYF
V gene: TRBV4-1
J gene: TRBJ2-3

CDR3 protein: CASHTSGSNEQYF
V gene: TRBV18
J gene: TRBJ2-7

CDR3 protein: CASSTGTGANEQFF
V gene: TRBV28
J gene: TRBJ2-1